This TCR beta chain was recovered during a study of blood T cell repertoires in COVID-19. Study as a whole: Whether acute or convalescent, the COVID-19 samples came from the United States, Italy and Spain.

Per the original methods: How many nucleated cells were present was estimated from reference gene primer amplification. Assay used: immunoSEQ multiplex PCR; TCRdb lists only in-frame clones, some missing. The V and J calls and clone size are taken from that table; D and trimming were inferred from the DNA. Here the sample spans 180,000 or so clones, 80% to 90% being singletons. Trimming shortened V by 5 bases and J by 1 base, and 8 bases separated the two germline ends. CDR1 and CDR2 from the germline V gene are KGHSH and LQKENI. The length of the CDR3 is 14 residues. The source material was peripheral blood. The V gene is TRBV18, the J gene TRBJ2-2, with D tentatively TRBD1 (6 bases). The TCR was taken from a man in his sixties with acute or convalescent COVID-19. In DNA form, the CDR3 reads TGTGCCAGCTCAAACAGGGAGAACACCGGGGAGCTGTTTTTT. Its protein product is CASSNRENTGELFF.